These T cell receptor beta chains were read from a single sample in a study of technical replicates of blood from four donors. Clones were read by immunoSEQ multiplex PCR, and TCRdb kept only the in-frame ones, dropping some. The sample carries about 70,000 clones, approximately 96% recorded once. Sequences were obtained from T cells isolated from PBMCs. These receptors were obtained from a human donor in good health. Each CDR3 is given with its conserved first and last residue. Each record gives: CDR3 DNA, CDR3 protein, clone size, J gene, V gene, D gene. A D gene is named only where the DNA matches it firmly. Rows may omit the clone size; those that give it use once, few, many or a size class.

CDR3 DNA: TGTGCCAGCACCATTCTAGCCCAGCCCCAGCATTTT
CDR3 protein: CASTILAQPQHF
clone size: .
J gene: TRBJ1-5
V gene: TRBV7-2
D gene: .

CDR3 DNA: TGTGCCAGCAGTGAAGCGTCCCGGGACAGGGATGGCTACACCTTC
CDR3 protein: CASSEASRDRDGYTF
clone size: .
J gene: TRBJ1-2
V gene: TRBV6-1
D gene: TRBD1

CDR3 DNA: TGTGCCAGCAGCTCCGGGACAGGGACAGATACGCAGTATTTT
CDR3 protein: CASSSGTGTDTQYF
clone size: .
J gene: TRBJ2-3
V gene: TRBV7-9
D gene: TRBD1

CDR3 DNA: TGCGCCAGCAGCCCCGTGTACATCGACGAGCAGTACTTC
CDR3 protein: CASSPVYIDEQYF
clone size: .
J gene: TRBJ2-7
V gene: TRBV5-1
D gene: .

CDR3 DNA: TGTGCCACCAGCAGAGATCTATGGGAGCAAGAGACCCAGTACTTC
CDR3 protein: CATSRDLWEQETQYF
clone size: .
J gene: TRBJ2-5
V gene: TRBV15
D gene: .

CDR3 DNA: TGTGCCAGCAGTGAAACCGGGGAGGATCAGCCCCAGCATTTT
CDR3 protein: CASSETGEDQPQHF
clone size: once
J gene: TRBJ1-5
V gene: TRBV2
D gene: .

CDR3 DNA: TGCGCCAGCAGCCCAAGTGTAGCGGGGGCTGAGCAGTTCTTC
CDR3 protein: CASSPSVAGAEQFF
clone size: .
J gene: TRBJ2-1
V gene: TRBV4-1
D gene: TRBD2

CDR3 DNA: TGCGCCAGCAGCTCCGACAGGAATCAGCCCCAGCATTTT
CDR3 protein: CASSSDRNQPQHF
clone size: .
J gene: TRBJ1-5
V gene: TRBV5-1
D gene: .

CDR3 DNA: TGTGCCAGCAGCCAAGAGGTAGACACTGAAGCTTTCTTT
CDR3 protein: CASSQEVDTEAFF
clone size: .
J gene: TRBJ1-1
V gene: TRBV14
D gene: .

CDR3 DNA: TGTGCCAGCAGTGCATCGGGTACCGGGGAGCTGTTTTTT
CDR3 protein: CASSASGTGELFF
clone size: .
J gene: TRBJ2-2
V gene: TRBV6-1
D gene: .

CDR3 DNA: TGTGCCAGCAGCTTATCAGCGGGAGGGAAGTACAATGAGCAGTTCTTC
CDR3 protein: CASSLSAGGKYNEQFF
clone size: .
J gene: TRBJ2-1
V gene: TRBV7-2
D gene: TRBD2

CDR3 DNA: TGCGCCAGCAGCCAATTGGGGAGCTCCTACGAGCAGTACTTC
CDR3 protein: CASSQLGSSYEQYF
clone size: .
J gene: TRBJ2-7
V gene: TRBV4-1
D gene: .

CDR3 DNA: TGTGCCAGCAGCGTCTCAGGAGGGCAAGAGACCCAGTACTTC
CDR3 protein: CASSVSGGQETQYF
clone size: once
J gene: TRBJ2-5
V gene: TRBV9
D gene: .

CDR3 DNA: TGTGCCAGCAGTTACGCGACTAGCGGGTATGGCGGGGAGCTGTTTTTT
CDR3 protein: CASSYATSGYGGELFF
clone size: .
J gene: TRBJ2-2
V gene: TRBV6-5
D gene: TRBD2

CDR3 DNA: TGTGCCATCCGACTAGGGGGCGGTGAGCAGTTCTTC
CDR3 protein: CAIRLGGGEQFF
clone size: .
J gene: TRBJ2-1
V gene: TRBV10-3
D gene: .

CDR3 DNA: TGTGCCAGCAGTGAAGAATTTAGCTATGGCTACACCTTC
CDR3 protein: CASSEEFSYGYTF
clone size: .
J gene: TRBJ1-2
V gene: TRBV6-1
D gene: .

CDR3 DNA: TGTGCCAGTAGTGATTACCGGGACAGGTTCCCAGATACGCAGTATTTT
CDR3 protein: CASSDYRDRFPDTQYF
clone size: .
J gene: TRBJ2-3
V gene: TRBV19
D gene: TRBD1

CDR3 DNA: TGTGCCAGCAGTGTGGGGACCGGGACTAGCGGAATTCAAGAGACCCAGTACTTC
CDR3 protein: CASSVGTGTSGIQETQYF
clone size: once
J gene: TRBJ2-5
V gene: TRBV27
D gene: TRBD2

CDR3 DNA: TGTGCCAGCTCACCCGACAGGGGAAACTACGAGCAGTACTTC
CDR3 protein: CASSPDRGNYEQYF
clone size: .
J gene: TRBJ2-7
V gene: TRBV18
D gene: TRBD1

CDR3 DNA: TGTGCCAGCAGCTTGAATTTTAGCCCGGGGGTAGATGGCTACACCTTC
CDR3 protein: CASSLNFSPGVDGYTF
clone size: .
J gene: TRBJ1-2
V gene: TRBV5-4
D gene: .

CDR3 DNA: TGTGCCAGCAGCCAAAATTACGTAGGGGCGGCCCAGCATTTT
CDR3 protein: CASSQNYVGAAQHF
clone size: .
J gene: TRBJ1-5
V gene: TRBV5-6
D gene: .

CDR3 DNA: TGTGCCAGCAGCTTAGTGTCTAGCGGGAGTTATCCCGGGGAGCTGTTTTTT
CDR3 protein: CASSLVSSGSYPGELFF
clone size: once
J gene: TRBJ2-2
V gene: TRBV7-8
D gene: TRBD2

CDR3 DNA: TGTGCCAGCAGCGTAGAAAGCTACCACTCCTACGAGCAGTACTTC
CDR3 protein: CASSVESYHSYEQYF
clone size: .
J gene: TRBJ2-7
V gene: TRBV9
D gene: .

CDR3 DNA: TGCGCCAGCAGCTTGCTCGGGGAAACTGAAGCTTTCTTT
CDR3 protein: CASSLLGETEAFF
clone size: .
J gene: TRBJ1-1
V gene: TRBV5-1
D gene: .

CDR3 DNA: TGTGCCAGCAGCTCCGAGTACACTGAAGCTTTCTTT
CDR3 protein: CASSSEYTEAFF
clone size: .
J gene: TRBJ1-1
V gene: TRBV7-6
D gene: .

CDR3 DNA: TGTGCCAGCTCCCTCCGGGACAGGAACCCTGGAAACACCATATATTTT
CDR3 protein: CASSLRDRNPGNTIYF
clone size: .
J gene: TRBJ1-3
V gene: TRBV18
D gene: TRBD1

CDR3 DNA: TGTGCCAGCAGCTCGGGACTAGCGGGAGAAGAGACCCAGTACTTC
CDR3 protein: CASSSGLAGEETQYF
clone size: few
J gene: TRBJ2-5
V gene: TRBV7-2
D gene: TRBD2

CDR3 DNA: TGTGCCAGCAGTGACGTCGGGTACAGGGGGCAAGCTAACTATGGCTACACCTTC
CDR3 protein: CASSDVGYRGQANYGYTF
clone size: few
J gene: TRBJ1-2
V gene: TRBV25-1
D gene: TRBD1

CDR3 DNA: TGTGCCAGCAGCGGACGGACAGGTAGATTGGAGACCCAGTACTTC
CDR3 protein: CASSGRTGRLETQYF
clone size: once
J gene: TRBJ2-5
V gene: TRBV7-3
D gene: TRBD1

CDR3 DNA: TGTGCCAGCAGCTTAGCCTTAGGGGGGAACACTGAAGCTTTCTTT
CDR3 protein: CASSLALGGNTEAFF
clone size: .
J gene: TRBJ1-1
V gene: TRBV11-3
D gene: .

CDR3 DNA: TGCGCCAGCAGCCCCGTCAGGGGCTCTAATGAAAAACTGTTTTTT
CDR3 protein: CASSPVRGSNEKLFF
clone size: .
J gene: TRBJ1-4
V gene: TRBV4-3
D gene: .

CDR3 DNA: TGTGCCATCAGTGAGGCCTCTAGCGGGACGACAGATACGCAGTATTTT
CDR3 protein: CAISEASSGTTDTQYF
clone size: .
J gene: TRBJ2-3
V gene: TRBV10-3
D gene: TRBD2

CDR3 DNA: TGTGCCAGCAGCGCCCCCGGGACTAGCGGGATAGGTAGATACAATGAGCAGTTCTTC
CDR3 protein: CASSAPGTSGIGRYNEQFF
clone size: once
J gene: TRBJ2-1
V gene: TRBV9
D gene: TRBD2

CDR3 DNA: TGTGCCAGCAGTGGACTTACGGGGAGCAATCAGCCCCAGCATTTT
CDR3 protein: CASSGLTGSNQPQHF
clone size: .
J gene: TRBJ1-5
V gene: TRBV27
D gene: .

CDR3 DNA: TGTGCCAGCAGTGAAGAGGGGGGGCCCTATGGCTACACCTTC
CDR3 protein: CASSEEGGPYGYTF
clone size: .
J gene: TRBJ1-2
V gene: TRBV6-1
D gene: .

CDR3 DNA: TGTGCCAGCAGCCTCCCGTGGGGGGGCGAGCAGTACTTC
CDR3 protein: CASSLPWGGEQYF
clone size: .
J gene: TRBJ2-7
V gene: TRBV11-2
D gene: TRBD2

CDR3 DNA: TGTGCCAGCAGTTGGGGACAGGGGCCCCGATTTAGTGGCTACACCTTC
CDR3 protein: CASSWGQGPRFSGYTF
clone size: .
J gene: TRBJ1-2
V gene: TRBV6-6
D gene: TRBD1

CDR3 DNA: TGTGCCAGCTCACCATTGAAACTAGCGGGAGGCCCAGATACGCAGTATTTT
CDR3 protein: CASSPLKLAGGPDTQYF
clone size: .
J gene: TRBJ2-3
V gene: TRBV18
D gene: TRBD2

CDR3 DNA: TGTGCCAGTATGAGCGGGAGGGCTGGGGCCAACGTCCTGACTTTC
CDR3 protein: CASMSGRAGANVLTF
clone size: once
J gene: TRBJ2-6
V gene: TRBV19
D gene: TRBD2

CDR3 DNA: TGTGCCAGTAGTATCGGGAACACTGAAGCTTTCTTT
CDR3 protein: CASSIGNTEAFF
clone size: .
J gene: TRBJ1-1
V gene: TRBV19
D gene: .

CDR3 DNA: TGTGCCAGCAGTGAACCAGCGGGATCGTCCTACGAGCAGTACTTC
CDR3 protein: CASSEPAGSSYEQYF
clone size: .
J gene: TRBJ2-7
V gene: TRBV6-1
D gene: TRBD2

CDR3 DNA: TGTGCCAGCAGTTTTTCCAGCGGAACCCCCACTAGGGAGCAGTACTTC
CDR3 protein: CASSFSSGTPTREQYF
clone size: .
J gene: TRBJ2-7
V gene: TRBV27
D gene: .

CDR3 DNA: TGTGCCAGCAGAGTAGCCCCCATCACCGGGGAGCTGTTTTTT
CDR3 protein: CASRVAPITGELFF
clone size: .
J gene: TRBJ2-2
V gene: TRBV6-5
D gene: .

CDR3 DNA: TGTGCCAGCAGCTTTCGAGCGAACACTGAAGCTTTCTTT
CDR3 protein: CASSFRANTEAFF
clone size: .
J gene: TRBJ1-1
V gene: TRBV5-6
D gene: .

CDR3 DNA: TGTGCCAGCAGCTTTTATAGCGGTAATGAGCAGTTCTTC
CDR3 protein: CASSFYSGNEQFF
clone size: .
J gene: TRBJ2-1
V gene: TRBV7-8
D gene: .

CDR3 DNA: TGCAGCGTTGGGGACAGGAAATATGGCTACACCTTC
CDR3 protein: CSVGDRKYGYTF
clone size: .
J gene: TRBJ1-2
V gene: TRBV29-1
D gene: TRBD1

CDR3 DNA: TGTGCCAGCAGCTTTTTCTCGGTCAATCAGCCCCAGCATTTT
CDR3 protein: CASSFFSVNQPQHF
clone size: .
J gene: TRBJ1-5
V gene: TRBV5-6
D gene: .

CDR3 DNA: TGTGCCGGTAGTATTTTAAGAGGGCACTGGGATGAAGCTTTCTTT
CDR3 protein: CAGSILRGHWDEAFF
clone size: .
J gene: TRBJ1-1
V gene: TRBV19
D gene: .

CDR3 DNA: TGTGCCAGCAAGTCTCTAGCGAATGAGCAGTTCTTC
CDR3 protein: CASKSLANEQFF
clone size: .
J gene: TRBJ2-1
V gene: TRBV7-9
D gene: .

CDR3 DNA: TGTGCCAGCAGTCCCCTGAAGGGGCGCTATTGGAACACTGAAGCTTTCTTT
CDR3 protein: CASSPLKGRYWNTEAFF
clone size: .
J gene: TRBJ1-1
V gene: TRBV27
D gene: .

CDR3 DNA: TGTGCCAGCAGCTTTGCGGGACAGGGCTACGAGCAGTACTTC
CDR3 protein: CASSFAGQGYEQYF
clone size: .
J gene: TRBJ2-7
V gene: TRBV7-2
D gene: TRBD1

CDR3 DNA: TGTGCCAGCAGTCCTCTTGGACTAGCGGGCAATGAGCAGTTCTTC
CDR3 protein: CASSPLGLAGNEQFF
clone size: .
J gene: TRBJ2-1
V gene: TRBV6-4
D gene: TRBD2

CDR3 DNA: TGCAGCGTTGAAGCGGGTAGCTTCCCAGATACGCAGTATTTT
CDR3 protein: CSVEAGSFPDTQYF
clone size: .
J gene: TRBJ2-3
V gene: TRBV29-1
D gene: .

CDR3 DNA: TGTGCCAGCAGACAATCTGGGGCCAACGTCCTGACTTTC
CDR3 protein: CASRQSGANVLTF
clone size: .
J gene: TRBJ2-6
V gene: TRBV27
D gene: .

CDR3 DNA: TGTGCCAGCAGTTTATCGAGGGCCGGGGAGCTGTTTTTT
CDR3 protein: CASSLSRAGELFF
clone size: once
J gene: TRBJ2-2
V gene: TRBV27
D gene: .

CDR3 DNA: TGTGCCTGGAACAGGGGTTCCTACGAGCAGTACTTC
CDR3 protein: CAWNRGSYEQYF
clone size: .
J gene: TRBJ2-7
V gene: TRBV30
D gene: TRBD1

CDR3 DNA: TGTGCCAGCAGCCCCGGACAGGCTGCAACTAATGAAAAACTGTTTTTT
CDR3 protein: CASSPGQAATNEKLFF
clone size: .
J gene: TRBJ1-4
V gene: TRBV5-4
D gene: TRBD1

CDR3 DNA: TGCAGCGTCGGTGGACAGGGGGCACAGCCCCAGCATTTT
CDR3 protein: CSVGGQGAQPQHF
clone size: .
J gene: TRBJ1-5
V gene: TRBV29-1
D gene: TRBD1

CDR3 DNA: TGTGCCAGCAGCTTACAGGGGCAAGCTTTCTTT
CDR3 protein: CASSLQGQAFF
clone size: .
J gene: TRBJ1-1
V gene: TRBV7-9
D gene: .

CDR3 DNA: TGTGCCATCAGTGAGTTAAGCGGACCCAATTCCTACGAGCAGTACTTC
CDR3 protein: CAISELSGPNSYEQYF
clone size: few
J gene: TRBJ2-7
V gene: TRBV10-3
D gene: .